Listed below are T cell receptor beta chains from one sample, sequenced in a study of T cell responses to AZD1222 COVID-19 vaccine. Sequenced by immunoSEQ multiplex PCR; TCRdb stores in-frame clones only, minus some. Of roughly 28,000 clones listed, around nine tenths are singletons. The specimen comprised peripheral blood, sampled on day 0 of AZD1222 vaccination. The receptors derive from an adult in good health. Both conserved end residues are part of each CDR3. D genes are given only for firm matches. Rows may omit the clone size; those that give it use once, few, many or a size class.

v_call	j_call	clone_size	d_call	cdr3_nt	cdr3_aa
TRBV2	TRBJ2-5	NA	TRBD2	TGTGCCAGCTGGGGACTAGCAGAGAGCCAAGAGACCCAGTACTTC	CASWGLAESQETQYF
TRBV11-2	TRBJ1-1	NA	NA	TGTGCCAGCAGCTTATGGAGGAACACTGAAGCTTTCTTT	CASSLWRNTEAFF
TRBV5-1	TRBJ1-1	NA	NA	TGCGCCAGCAGCTTAGGACTAGACACTGAAGCTTTCTTT	CASSLGLDTEAFF
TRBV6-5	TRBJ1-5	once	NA	TGTGCCAGCAGTTACTCGGGTCGTCAGCCCCAGCATTTT	CASSYSGRQPQHF
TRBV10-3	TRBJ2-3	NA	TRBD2	TGTGCCATCATCATGGTAGCGGGAGTACCACCCACGCAGTATTTT	CAIIMVAGVPPTQYF
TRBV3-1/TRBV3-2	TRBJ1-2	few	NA	TGTGCCAGCAGCCAAGTCAGCGGACCCCACTATGGCTACACCTTC	CASSQVSGPHYGYTF
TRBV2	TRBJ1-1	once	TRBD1	TGTGCCAGCAGGGAGACAGGGGGAGTCACTGAAGCTTTCTTT	CASRETGGVTEAFF
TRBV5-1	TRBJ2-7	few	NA	TGCGCCAGCAGCTTTGGCGGGCTTTTCGACGAGCAGTACTTC	CASSFGGLFDEQYF
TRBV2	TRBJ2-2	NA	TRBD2	TGTGCCAGCAGTGAGGGACTAGCGGGAGGGGCGGCGACCGGGGAGCTGTTTTTT	CASSEGLAGGAATGELFF
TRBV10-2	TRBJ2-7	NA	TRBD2	TGCGCCAGCAGTGAAGGGACTAGCGGGAGGGCGTACGAGCAGTACTTC	CASSEGTSGRAYEQYF
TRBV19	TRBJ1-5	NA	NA	TGTGCCAGTAGTGCGGACAGAGATAGCAATCAGCCCCAGCATTTT	CASSADRDSNQPQHF
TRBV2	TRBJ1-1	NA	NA	TGTGCCAGCAGTGTAGAGTCGGGGGACACTGAAGCTTTCTTT	CASSVESGDTEAFF
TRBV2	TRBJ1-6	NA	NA	TGTGCCAGCAGTCCCGAACGCCCGGGACATAATTCACCCCTCCACTTT	CASSPERPGHNSPLHF
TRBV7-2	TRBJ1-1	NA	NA	TGTGCCAGCAGCTTGGCGAGGGCTATGAACACTGAAGCTTTCTTT	CASSLARAMNTEAFF
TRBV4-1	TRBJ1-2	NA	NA	TGCGCCAGCAGCCAAGTGGGCGTGTCTGGCTACACCTTC	CASSQVGVSGYTF
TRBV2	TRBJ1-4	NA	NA	TGTGCCAGCAGAAGAAATGAAAAACTGTTTTTT	CASRRNEKLFF
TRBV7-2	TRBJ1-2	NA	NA	TGTGCCAGCAGCCCGGGCCCCACGAACTATGGCTACACCTTC	CASSPGPTNYGYTF
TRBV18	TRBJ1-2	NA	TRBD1	TGTGCCAGCTCGTTGGCTAATCGACAGGGTGAGAGTGGCTACACCTTC	CASSLANRQGESGYTF
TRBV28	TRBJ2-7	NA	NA	TGTGCCAGCAGCAACCAAATAGATGCAACCTACGAGCAGTACTTC	CASSNQIDATYEQYF
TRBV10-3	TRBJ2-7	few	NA	TGTGCCATCAGTGAGACACCCAAAGGATACGAGCAGTACTTC	CAISETPKGYEQYF
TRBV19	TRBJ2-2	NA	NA	TGTGCCAGTAGTAGACAGGCCCCGAGGACCGGGGAGCTGTTTTTT	CASSRQAPRTGELFF
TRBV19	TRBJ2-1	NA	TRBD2	TGTGCCAGTAGTATACTAGCGGGAGGTCTATACAATGAGCAGTTCTTC	CASSILAGGLYNEQFF
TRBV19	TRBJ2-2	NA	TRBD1	TGTGCCAGTATCGACAGGGGCACCACCGGGGAGCTGTTTTTT	CASIDRGTTGELFF
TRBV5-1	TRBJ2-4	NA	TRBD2	TGCGCCAGCAGCTTGAGGGGAGGGAGTTCAGGCGCCAAAAACATTCAGTACTTC	CASSLRGGSSGAKNIQYF
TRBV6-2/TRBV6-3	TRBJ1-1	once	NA	TGTGCCAGCAGTTATGCGGGACCAAACACTGAAGCTTTCTTT	CASSYAGPNTEAFF
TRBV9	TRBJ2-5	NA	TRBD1	TGTGCCAGCGGTTGGGGACAGGGAAACCAAGAGACCCAGTACTTC	CASGWGQGNQETQYF
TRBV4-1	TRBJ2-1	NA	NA	TGCGCCAGCAGCCTCGACCAAGAGCAGTTCTTC	CASSLDQEQFF
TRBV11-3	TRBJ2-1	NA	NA	TGTGCCAGCAGCTTAGATGGGGCAGGGAAGGAGCAGTTCTTC	CASSLDGAGKEQFF
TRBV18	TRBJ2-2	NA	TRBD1	TGTGCCAGCTCACGATTCTCAGGGGGCCAGGACACCGGGGAGCTGTTTTTT	CASSRFSGGQDTGELFF
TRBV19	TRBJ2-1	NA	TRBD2	TGTGCCAGTAGTATTGCGGGAGGGCCCCTCAATGAGCAGTTCTTC	CASSIAGGPLNEQFF
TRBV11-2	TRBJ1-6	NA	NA	TGTGCCAGCAGCTTTAGAGGGGGATATAATTCACCCCTCCACTTT	CASSFRGGYNSPLHF
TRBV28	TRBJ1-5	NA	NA	TGTGCCAGCATTGGAAGGAGCAATCAGCCCCAGCATTTT	CASIGRSNQPQHF
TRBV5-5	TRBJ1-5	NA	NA	TGTGCCAGCAGCCTCGGGACGGCCAATCAGCCCCAGCATTTT	CASSLGTANQPQHF
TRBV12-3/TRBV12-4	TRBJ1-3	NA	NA	TGTGCCAGCACCCTCTCTGGAAACACCATATATTTT	CASTLSGNTIYF
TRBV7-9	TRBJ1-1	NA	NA	TGTGCCAGCAGCTTACGACAGATGAACACTGAAGCTTTCTTT	CASSLRQMNTEAFF
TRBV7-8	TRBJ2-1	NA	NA	TGTGCCAGCAGCTTAGCTGGCACCGAGGCCGAGCAGTTCTTC	CASSLAGTEAEQFF
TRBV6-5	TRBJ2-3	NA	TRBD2	TGTGCCAGCACTCCTAGCGGGGGCACAGATACGCAGTATTTT	CASTPSGGTDTQYF
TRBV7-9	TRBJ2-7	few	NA	TGTGCCAGCAGCTTGGGGGGGCGGAAACGCGAGCAGTACTTC	CASSLGGRKREQYF
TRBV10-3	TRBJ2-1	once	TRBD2	TGTGCCATCAGTGAAGGACTAGCGGGAGGAGGCTACAATGAGCAGTTCTTC	CAISEGLAGGGYNEQFF
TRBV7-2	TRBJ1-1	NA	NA	TGTGCCAGCAGCTTATCGTCCGGGAATAGAGGCGCTGAAGCTTTCTTT	CASSLSSGNRGAEAFF
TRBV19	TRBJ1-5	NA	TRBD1	TGTGCCAGTAGTATACCCCCTTGGCAGGGGGCTTTTCAGCCCCAGCATTTT	CASSIPPWQGAFQPQHF
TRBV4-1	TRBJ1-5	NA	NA	TGCGCCAGCAGCCAGATAAGGGTCGGTCAGCCCCAGCATTTT	CASSQIRVGQPQHF
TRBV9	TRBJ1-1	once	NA	TGTGCCAGCAGCCCATCGGTGAACACTGAAGCTTTCTTT	CASSPSVNTEAFF
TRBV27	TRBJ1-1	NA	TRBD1	TGTGCCAGCGGACTCATCCCCGGGACAGGGAACACTGAAGCTTTCTTT	CASGLIPGTGNTEAFF
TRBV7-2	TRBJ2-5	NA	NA	TGTGCCAGCAGCTTATCCCGTACGGGGGCCGTCGGAGAGACCCAGTACTTC	CASSLSRTGAVGETQYF
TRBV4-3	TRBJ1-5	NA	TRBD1	TGCGCCAGCAGCCAACGTACAGGGGGCCCTCAGCCCCAGCATTTT	CASSQRTGGPQPQHF
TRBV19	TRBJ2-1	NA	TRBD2	TGTGCCAGTGCGGCGGGAGGGCCATCCTACAATGAGCAGTTCTTC	CASAAGGPSYNEQFF
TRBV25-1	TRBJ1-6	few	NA	TGTGCCAGCAGTGATCAGGCAGGCGGAAATTCACCCCTCCACTTT	CASSDQAGGNSPLHF
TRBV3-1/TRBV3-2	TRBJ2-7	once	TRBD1	TGTGCCAGCAGCCAAAACCCGGGACAGGGGGCTGGCGAGCAGTACTTC	CASSQNPGQGAGEQYF
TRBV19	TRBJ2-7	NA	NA	TGTGCCAGTACCGCGGTTGGCGGCTACGAGCAGTACTTC	CASTAVGGYEQYF
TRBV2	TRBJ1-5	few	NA	TGTGCCAGCAGTGGAAGCGGAGGGAGCAATCAGCCCCAGCATTTT	CASSGSGGSNQPQHF
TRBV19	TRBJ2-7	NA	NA	TGTGCCAGTAGATCGATGGGTTTCGACGAGCAGTACTTC	CASRSMGFDEQYF
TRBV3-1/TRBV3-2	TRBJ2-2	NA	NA	TGTGCCAGCAGCGGGGACGGGAACACCGGGGAGCTGTTTTTT	CASSGDGNTGELFF
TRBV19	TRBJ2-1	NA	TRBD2	TGTGCCAGTAGTAACGGGAGGAAGGTAAATGAGCAGTTCTTC	CASSNGRKVNEQFF
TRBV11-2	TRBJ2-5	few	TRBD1	TGTGCCAGCAGACGGACAGGAAAAGAGACCCAGTACTTC	CASRRTGKETQYF
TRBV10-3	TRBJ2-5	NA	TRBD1	TGTGCCATCAGTGTAGGGACAGGGGCCACTTGGGAGACCCAGTACTTC	CAISVGTGATWETQYF
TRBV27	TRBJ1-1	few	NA	TGTGCCAGCAGTTTGAAGGTTAACACTGAAGCTTTCTTT	CASSLKVNTEAFF
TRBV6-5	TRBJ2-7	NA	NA	TGTGCCAGCACCCCGATGGGGGGGCCGGCCTACGAGCAGTACTTC	CASTPMGGPAYEQYF
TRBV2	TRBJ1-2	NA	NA	TGTGCCAGCAGTGGACAGATGCCCATTAACTATGGCTACACCTTC	CASSGQMPINYGYTF